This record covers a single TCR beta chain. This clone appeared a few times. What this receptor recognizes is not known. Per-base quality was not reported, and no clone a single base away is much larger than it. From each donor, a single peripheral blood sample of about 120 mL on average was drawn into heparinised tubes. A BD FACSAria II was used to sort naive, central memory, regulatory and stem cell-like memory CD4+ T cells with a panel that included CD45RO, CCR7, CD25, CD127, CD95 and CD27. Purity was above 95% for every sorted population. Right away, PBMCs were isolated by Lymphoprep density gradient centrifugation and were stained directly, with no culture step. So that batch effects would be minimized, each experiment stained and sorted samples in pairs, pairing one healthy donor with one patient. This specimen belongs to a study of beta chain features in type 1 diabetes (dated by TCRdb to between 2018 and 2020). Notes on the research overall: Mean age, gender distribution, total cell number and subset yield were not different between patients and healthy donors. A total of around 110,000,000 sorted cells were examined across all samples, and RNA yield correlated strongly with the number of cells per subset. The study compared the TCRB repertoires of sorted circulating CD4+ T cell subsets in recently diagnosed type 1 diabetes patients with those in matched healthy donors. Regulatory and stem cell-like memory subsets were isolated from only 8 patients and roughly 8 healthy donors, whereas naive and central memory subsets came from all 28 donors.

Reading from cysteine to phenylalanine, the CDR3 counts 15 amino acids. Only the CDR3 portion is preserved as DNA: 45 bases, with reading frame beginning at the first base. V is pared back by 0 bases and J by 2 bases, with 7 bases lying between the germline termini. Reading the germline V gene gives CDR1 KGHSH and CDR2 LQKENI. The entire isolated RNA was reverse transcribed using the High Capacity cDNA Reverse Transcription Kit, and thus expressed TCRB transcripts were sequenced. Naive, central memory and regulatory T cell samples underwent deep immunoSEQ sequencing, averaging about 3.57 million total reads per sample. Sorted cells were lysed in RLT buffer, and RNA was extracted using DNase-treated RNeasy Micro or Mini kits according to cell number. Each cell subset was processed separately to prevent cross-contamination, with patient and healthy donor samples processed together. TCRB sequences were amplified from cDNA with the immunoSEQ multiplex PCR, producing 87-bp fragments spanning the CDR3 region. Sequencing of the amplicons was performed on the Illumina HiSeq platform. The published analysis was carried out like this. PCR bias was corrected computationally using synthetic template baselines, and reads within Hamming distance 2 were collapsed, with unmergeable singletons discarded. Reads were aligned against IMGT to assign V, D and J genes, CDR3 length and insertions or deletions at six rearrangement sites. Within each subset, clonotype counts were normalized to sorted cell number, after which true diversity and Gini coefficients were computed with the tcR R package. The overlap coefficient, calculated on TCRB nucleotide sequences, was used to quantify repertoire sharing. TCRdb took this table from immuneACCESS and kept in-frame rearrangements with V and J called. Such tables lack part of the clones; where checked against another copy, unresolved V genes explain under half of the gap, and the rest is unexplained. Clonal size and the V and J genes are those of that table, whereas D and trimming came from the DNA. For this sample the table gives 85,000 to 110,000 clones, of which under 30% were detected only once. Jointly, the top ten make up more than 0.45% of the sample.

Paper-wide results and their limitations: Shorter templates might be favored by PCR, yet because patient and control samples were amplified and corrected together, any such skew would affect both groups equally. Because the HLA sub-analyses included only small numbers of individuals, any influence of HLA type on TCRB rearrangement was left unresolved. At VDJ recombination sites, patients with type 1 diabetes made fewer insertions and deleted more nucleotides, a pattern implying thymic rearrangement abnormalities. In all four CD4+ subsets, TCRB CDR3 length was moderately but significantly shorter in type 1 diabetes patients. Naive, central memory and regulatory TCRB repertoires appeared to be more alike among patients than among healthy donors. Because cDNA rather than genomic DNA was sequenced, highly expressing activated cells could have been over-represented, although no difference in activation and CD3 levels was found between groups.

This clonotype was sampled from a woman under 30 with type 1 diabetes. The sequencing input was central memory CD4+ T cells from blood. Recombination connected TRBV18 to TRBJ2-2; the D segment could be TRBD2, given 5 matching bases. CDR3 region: CASSPPGRNTGELFF. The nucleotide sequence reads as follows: TGTGCCAGCTCACCACCGGGGAGAAACACCGGGGAGCTGTTTTTT.